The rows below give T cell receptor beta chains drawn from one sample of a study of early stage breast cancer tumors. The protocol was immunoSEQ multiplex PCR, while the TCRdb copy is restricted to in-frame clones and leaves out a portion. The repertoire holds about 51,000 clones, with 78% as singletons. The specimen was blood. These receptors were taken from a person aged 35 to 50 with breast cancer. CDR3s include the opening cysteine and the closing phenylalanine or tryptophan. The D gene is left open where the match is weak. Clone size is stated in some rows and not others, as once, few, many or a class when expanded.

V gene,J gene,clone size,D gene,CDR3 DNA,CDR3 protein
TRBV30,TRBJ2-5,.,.,TGTGCCTGGAGTGTTCTGGGGGCGTTCCAAGAGACCCAGTACTTC,CAWSVLGAFQETQYF
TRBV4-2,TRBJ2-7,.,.,TGTGCCAGCAGCCAAGTAGAGGGTCTCGAGCAGTACTTC,CASSQVEGLEQYF
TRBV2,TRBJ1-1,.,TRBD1,TGTGCCAGCACCTACATAACAGGGGATGGAATTGCTTTCTTT,CASTYITGDGIAFF
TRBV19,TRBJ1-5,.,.,TGTGCCAGTAGTATTGGGGGCAATCAGCCCCAGCATTTT,CASSIGGNQPQHF
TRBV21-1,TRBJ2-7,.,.,TGTGCCAGCAGCAAACAACCACGGAGGGAGGTAGCATCCTACGAGCAGTACTTC,CASSKQPRREVASYEQYF
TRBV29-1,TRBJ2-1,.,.,TGCAGCGTTGATTTCGGGGGGAGGGGGGACTACAATGAGCAGTTCTTC,CSVDFGGRGDYNEQFF
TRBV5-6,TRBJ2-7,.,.,TGTGCCAGCAGCTCACGGGACCTTGCATACGAGCAGTACTTC,CASSSRDLAYEQYF
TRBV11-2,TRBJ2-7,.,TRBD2,TGTGCCAGCAGCCGAGGGTTGGGACTAGCGGGAGTGTACGAGCAGTACTTC,CASSRGLGLAGVYEQYF
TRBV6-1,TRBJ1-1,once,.,TGTGCCAGCAACAGGAGGGGTACTGAAGCTTTCTTT,CASNRRGTEAFF
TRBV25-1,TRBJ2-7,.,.,TGTGCCAGCAGTGAATCGGGAGTATCCTACGAGCAGTACTTC,CASSESGVSYEQYF
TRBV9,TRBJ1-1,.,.,TGTGCCAGCAGCGTAGGTCAGGGCGCGAACACTGAAGCTTTCTTT,CASSVGQGANTEAFF
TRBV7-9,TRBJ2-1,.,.,TGTGCCAGCAGCTTATTCGGGGGAGATGAGCAGTTCTTC,CASSLFGGDEQFF
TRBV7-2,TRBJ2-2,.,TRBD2,TGTGCCAGCAGTAGGCTAGCGGGAAACACCGGGGAGCTGTTTTTT,CASSRLAGNTGELFF
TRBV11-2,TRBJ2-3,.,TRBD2,TGTGCCAGCAGCTTAAGACTAGCGGGAACCGATACGCAGTATTTT,CASSLRLAGTDTQYF
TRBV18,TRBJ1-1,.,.,TGTGCCAGCTCACCACCGGGGAACACTGAAGCTTTCTTT,CASSPPGNTEAFF
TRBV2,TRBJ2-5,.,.,TGTGCCAGCAAGAGACTTGCCCCAGTTGAGACCCAGTACTTC,CASKRLAPVETQYF
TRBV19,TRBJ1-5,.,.,TGTGCCAGTAGTATGTTTGGACAGACAGGCAATCAGCCCCAGCATTTT,CASSMFGQTGNQPQHF
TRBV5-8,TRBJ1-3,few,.,TGTGCCAGCAGCTTACAGAGCTCTGGAAACACCATATATTTT,CASSLQSSGNTIYF
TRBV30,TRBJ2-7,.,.,TGTGCCTGGACCGGCCGGGGCCTCATTTCAAGCTCCTACGAGCAGTACTTC,CAWTGRGLISSSYEQYF
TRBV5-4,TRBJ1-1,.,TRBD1,TGTGCCAGCAGCGGACGGGGACAGGGCACTGAAGCTTTCTTT,CASSGRGQGTEAFF
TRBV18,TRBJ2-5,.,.,TGTGCCAGCTCACCACGTTCGGAAGAGACCCAGTACTTC,CASSPRSEETQYF
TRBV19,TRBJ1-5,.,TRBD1,TGTGCCAGTAGGGAACTCGACAGGGCTTATAGCAATCAGCCCCAGCATTTT,CASRELDRAYSNQPQHF
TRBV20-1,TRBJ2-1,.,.,TGCAGTGCTAGAGATCGATTTGAGCAGTTCTTC,CSARDRFEQFF
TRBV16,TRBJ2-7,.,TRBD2,TGTGCCAGCAGCCGCGCTAGCGGCGAATCCTACGAGCAGTACTTC,CASSRASGESYEQYF